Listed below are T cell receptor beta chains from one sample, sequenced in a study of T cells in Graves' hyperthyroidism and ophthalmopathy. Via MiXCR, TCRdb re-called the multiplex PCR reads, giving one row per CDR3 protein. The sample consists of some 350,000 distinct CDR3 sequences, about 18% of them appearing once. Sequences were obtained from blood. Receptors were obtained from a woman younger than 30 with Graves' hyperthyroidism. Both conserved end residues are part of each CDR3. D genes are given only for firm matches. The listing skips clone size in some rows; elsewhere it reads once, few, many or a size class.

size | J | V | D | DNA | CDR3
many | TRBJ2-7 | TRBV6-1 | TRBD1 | TGTGCCAGCAGACAGGGGCCAGGATTCTACGAGCAGTACTTC | CASRQGPGFYEQYF
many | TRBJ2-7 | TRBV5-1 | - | TGCGCCAGCAGCTCCGACAGTCTCAACGAGCAGTACTTC | CASSSDSLNEQYF
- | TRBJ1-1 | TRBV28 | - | TGTGCCAGCAGCTGGGAGACGACTGAAGCTTTCTTT | CASSWETTEAFF
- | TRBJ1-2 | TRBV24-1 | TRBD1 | TGTGCCACCAGTGAATCGGAGGGGGCGATAGATGGCTACACCTTC | CATSESEGAIDGYTF
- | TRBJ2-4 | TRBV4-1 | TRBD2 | TGCGCCAGCAGCCAGACGGCTAGCGGGGGGGGTAACATTCAGTACTTC | CASSQTASGGGNIQYF
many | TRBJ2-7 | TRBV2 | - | TGTGCCAGCAGTGAACGTATGGGCGAGCAGTACTTC | CASSERMGEQYF
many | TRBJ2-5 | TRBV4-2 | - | TGTGCCAGCAGCCGGGAGTCTCTCCTAGCGGAGACCCAGTACTTC | CASSRESLLAETQYF
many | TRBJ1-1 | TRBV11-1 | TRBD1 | TGTGCCAGCAGCCGACCGAGGGGACAGATGAACACTGAAGCTTTCTTT | CASSRPRGQMNTEAFF
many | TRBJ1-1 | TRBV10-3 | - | TGTGCCATCAGTGAGTCGAAGGGTCCCACTGAAGCTTTCTTT | CAISESKGPTEAFF
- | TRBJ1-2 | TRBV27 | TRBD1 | TGTGCCAGCAGTTCCCAACAGGGGGTCTATGGCTACACCTTC | CASSSQQGVYGYTF
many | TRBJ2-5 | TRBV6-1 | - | TGTGCCAGCAGGACCCGGGACACCAGGGACCAAGAGACCCAGTACTTC | CASRTRDTRDQETQYF
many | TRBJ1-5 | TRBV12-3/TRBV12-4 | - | TGTGCCAGCAGTTCAGAGGGAAGGAATCAGCCCCAGCATTTT | CASSSEGRNQPQHF
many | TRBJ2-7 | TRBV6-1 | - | TGTGCCAGCAGTGTAAAGGCTTACGAGCAGTACTTC | CASSVKAYEQYF
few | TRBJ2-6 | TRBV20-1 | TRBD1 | TGCAGTGCTCCCGGGACAGGGGAAACTGGGGCCAACGTCCTGACTTTC | CSAPGTGETGANVLTF
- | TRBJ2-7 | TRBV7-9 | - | TGTGCCAGCAGCACGACTACGTCCTACGAGCAGTACTTC | CASSTTTSYEQYF
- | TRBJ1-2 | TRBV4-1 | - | TGCGCCAGCAGCCAAGCAGACGGAAACTATGGCTACACCTTC | CASSQADGNYGYTF
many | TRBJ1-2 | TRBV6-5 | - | TGTGCCAGCAGGAGAACCAGGGAAGTCTATGGCTACACCTTC | CASRRTREVYGYTF
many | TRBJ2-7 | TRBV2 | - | TGTGCCAGCAGATCCGACGCAGGTTACGAGCAGTACTTC | CASRSDAGYEQYF
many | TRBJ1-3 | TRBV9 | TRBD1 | TGTGCCAGCAGCGTTGAGGGGGCTTCCGGAAACACCATATATTTT | CASSVEGASGNTIYF
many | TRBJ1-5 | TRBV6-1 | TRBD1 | TGTGCCAGCAGTGCCAAGACCGGACAGGGGCATAGCAATCAGCCCCAGCATTTT | CASSAKTGQGHSNQPQHF
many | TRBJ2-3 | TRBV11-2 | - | TGTGCCAGCAGCTTAGGGGCCGTTGCGGGCGGTAGAACAGATACGCAGTATTTT | CASSLGAVAGGRTDTQYF
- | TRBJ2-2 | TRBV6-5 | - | TGTGCCAGCAGTTGGGTGTGGGGGGAGCTGTTTTTT | CASSWVWGELFF
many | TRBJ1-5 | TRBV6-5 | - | TGTGCCAGCAGTCCTCCGGGGCCATACTTTATACTCAATCAGCCCCAGCATTTT | CASSPPGPYFILNQPQHF
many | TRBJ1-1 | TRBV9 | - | TGTGCCAGCAGCGCATCCCAGGGAGTTATCAACACTGAAGCTTTCTTT | CASSASQGVINTEAFF
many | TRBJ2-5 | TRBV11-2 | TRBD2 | TGTGCCAGCAGCTTTCAGCGGGGGAGGGAGACCCAGTACTTC | CASSFQRGRETQYF
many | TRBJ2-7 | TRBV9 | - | TGTGCCAGCAGCCCATCGCTCGGTCTCGTAGCCGAGCAGTACTTC | CASSPSLGLVAEQYF
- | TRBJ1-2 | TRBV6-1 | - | TGTGCCAGCTCTCGCGCCAGGGGCACTAACTATGGCTACACCTTC | CASSRARGTNYGYTF
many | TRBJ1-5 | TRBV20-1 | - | TGCAGTGCTAGTAGAGAACGTCAGCCCCAGCATTTT | CSASRERQPQHF
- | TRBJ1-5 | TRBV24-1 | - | TGTGCCACCAGTGATGGGGGCTCCCCGGGGAATCAGCCCCAGCATTTT | CATSDGGSPGNQPQHF
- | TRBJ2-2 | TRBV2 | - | TGTGCCAGTCCAGTTCACCCGAACACCGGGGAGCTGTTTTTT | CASPVHPNTGELFF
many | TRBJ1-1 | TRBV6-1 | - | TGTGCCAGCAGTGAGGGGGCGGAAGCGAACACTGAAGCTTTCTTT | CASSEGAEANTEAFF
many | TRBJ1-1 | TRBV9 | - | TGTGCCAGCAGCGCATCTCAGGCAGCTGAAGCTTTCTTT | CASSASQAAEAFF
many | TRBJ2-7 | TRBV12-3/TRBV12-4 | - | TGTGCCAGCAGTTTTCTGGGTCAGAACGAGCAGTACTTC | CASSFLGQNEQYF
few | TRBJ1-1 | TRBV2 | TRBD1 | TGTGCCAGCAGCGGACAGGGTCCGAACACTGAAGCTTTCTTT | CASSGQGPNTEAFF
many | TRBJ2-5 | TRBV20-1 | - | TGCAGTGCTAGCTTGGGGGTCCAAGAGACCCAGTACTTC | CSASLGVQETQYF
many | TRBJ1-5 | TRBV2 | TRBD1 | TGTGCCAGCAGCACTCGGACAGGAAGCAATCAGCCCCAGCATTTT | CASSTRTGSNQPQHF
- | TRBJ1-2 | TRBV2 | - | TGTGCCAGCAGGGAGCATGACACAGGCTATGGCTACACCTTC | CASREHDTGYGYTF
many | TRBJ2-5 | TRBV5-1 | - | TGCGCCAGCAGCTTCTTCAGGGTGGACGAGACCCAGTACTTC | CASSFFRVDETQYF
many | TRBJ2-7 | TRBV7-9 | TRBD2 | TGTGCCAGCAGCCCCGTAAGCGGGGGGGCCTACGAGCAGTACTTC | CASSPVSGGAYEQYF
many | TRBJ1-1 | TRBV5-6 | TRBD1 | TGTGCCAGCAGCTGGCAGGGGGGGACTGAAGCTTTCTTT | CASSWQGGTEAFF
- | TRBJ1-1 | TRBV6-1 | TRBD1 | TGTGCCAGCAGTGAAGCCCCAGGGGGCGGTGGGAACACTGAAGCTTTCTTT | CASSEAPGGGGNTEAFF
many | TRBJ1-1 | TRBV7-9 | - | TGTGCCAGCAGCGTAGGGAGGACTGAAGCTTTCTTT | CASSVGRTEAFF
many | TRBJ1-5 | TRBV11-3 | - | TGTGCCAGCAGCTCCGATTCGGGGCCCCAGCATTTT | CASSSDSGPQHF
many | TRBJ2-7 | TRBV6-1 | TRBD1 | TGTGCCAGCAGTGAAGTTGGGACAGGGGGCTACGAGCAGTACTTC | CASSEVGTGGYEQYF
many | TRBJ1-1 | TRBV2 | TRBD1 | TGTGCCGTACAGGGGTTGAACACTGAAGCTTTCTTT | CAVQGLNTEAFF
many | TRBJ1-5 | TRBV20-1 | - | TGCAGTGCCTTGACTGACGAGAATCAGCCCCAGCATTTT | CSALTDENQPQHF
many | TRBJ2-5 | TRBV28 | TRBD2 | TGTGCCAGCAGCCCGGGACTAGCGGGGGGCCAAGTCCGAGGGACCCAGTACTTC | CASSPGLAGGQVRGTQYF
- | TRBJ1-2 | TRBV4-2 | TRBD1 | TGTGCCAGCAGCCATTTAGCCGGACAGGTGTATCGAAGTGGCTACACCTTC | CASSHLAGQVYRSGYTF
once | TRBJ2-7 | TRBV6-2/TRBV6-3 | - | TGTGCCAGCAGTTACTCGCGTCGGTCCACCTACGAGCAGTACTTC | CASSYSRRSTYEQYF
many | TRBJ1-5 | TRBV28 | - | TGTGCCAGTCTTCGACCGGGGGGCAATCAGCCCCAGCATTTT | CASLRPGGNQPQHF
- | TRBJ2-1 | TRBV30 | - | TGTGCCTGGAGGCGGGGCAGGGGAGGCCACAATGAGCAGTTCTTC | CAWRRGRGGHNEQFF
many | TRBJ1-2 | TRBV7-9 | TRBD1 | TGTGCCAGCAGCCGGGACAGCCTCTATGGCTACACCTTC | CASSRDSLYGYTF